These 2 T cell receptor beta chains originate from one sample sequenced in a study of T-cell memory formation after mild COVID-19. One entry per CDR3 protein results from TCRdb running MiXCR on the 5' RACE reads. The sample lists fewer than 350,000 distinct CDR3 sequences, approximately 15% occurring once. What was sequenced was PBMCs or a T cell subset sorted from them (not recorded which). The source is a man younger than 30 who had mild COVID-19 (a few samples of this study predate the infection). Cell type and time point are not known.

The chain is built from TRBV6-1 and TRBJ2-2; 7 bases agree with TRBD2. Germline CDR1 and CDR2: MNHNS and SASEGT. The CDR3 sequence is 16 residues long. With V trimmed by 5 bases and J by 0 bases, 6 bases remained unmatched. The CDR3 DNA reads TGTGCCAGCAGTCCCCTAGCGGAAACGAACACCGGGGAGCTGTTTTTT. Translating it yields CASSPLAETNTGELFF.

The rearrangement links TRBV6-2 or TRBV6-3 to TRBJ2-1; perhaps D is TRBD1 or TRBD2 (6 bases each). CDR3 length: 15 amino acids. In germline, CDR1 is MNHEY, CDR2 SVGEGT. Trimming removed 0 bases from V and 5 bases from J, with 11 bases in between. The CDR3 sequence is CASSYSGGWDNEQFF. In DNA form, the CDR3 reads TGTGCCAGCAGTTACTCGGGGGGCTGGGACAATGAGCAGTTCTTC.